This passage covers 6 T cell receptor beta chains from one sample sequenced in a study of OX40 agonist ivuxolimab in advanced cancers. This table comes from immunoSEQ multiplex PCR, and its TCRdb copy is limited to in-frame clones, with some not included. Of about 72,000 clones listed, 80% to 90% are singletons. This specimen consisted of CD4+ or CD8+ T cells sorted from blood, obtained in a trial of the OX40 agonist ivuxolimab. The receptors stem from an adult with an advanced solid tumor such as melanoma, head and neck, liver or kidney cancer.

V gene TRBV18 combines with J gene TRBJ1-1; no clear D gene. V lost 2 bases to trimming and J lost 1 base, with 8 bases between them. Germline V gene lookup returns CDR1 KGHSH and CDR2 LQKENI. The CDR3 spans 14 residues. CDR3 region: CASSPSYRNTEAFF. In DNA form, the CDR3 reads TGTGCCAGCTCACCATCTTACAGGAACACTGAAGCTTTCTTT.

The chain links TRBV4-1 to TRBJ2-2, with unresolved D. Deletions cut 0 bases from V and 2 bases from J, with 7 bases between. There are 15 residues in the CDR3. Germline V gives CDR1 MGHRA, CDR2 YSYEKL. In DNA, the CDR3 is TGCGCCAGCAGCCAAGATGGGCCAAACACCGGGGAGCTGTTTTTT. Amino acid sequence: CASSQDGPNTGELFF.

The chain joins TRBV2 to TRBJ1-1; 8 bases fit TRBD1. The germline V gene has CDR1 SNHLY and CDR2 FYNNEI. V shed 10 bases and J 7 bases; nucleotides not matched to a gene: 8. The CDR3 contains 12 residues. The CDR3 DNA is TGTGCCAACCGGACAGGGTCCGGTGAAGCTTTCTTT. Translated: CANRTGSGEAFF.

The rearrangement uses TRBV10-2 and TRBJ2-7; 7 bases line up with TRBD1. Germline loops: CDR1 WSHSY, CDR2 SAAADI. With V trimmed by 7 bases and J by 3 bases, 12 bases remained unmatched. This CDR3 has 15 amino acids. CDR3 amino acids: CASIGVGTEFYEQYF. The DNA for the CDR3 is TGCGCCAGCATCGGAGTGGGGACAGAGTTCTACGAGCAGTACTTC.

This clone appeared once. The rearrangement links TRBV18 to TRBJ2-1; 9 nucleotides line up with TRBD1. Germline loops: CDR1 KGHSH, CDR2 LQKENI. After removal of 2 bases from V and 4 bases from J, the junction contained 3 bases not matched to a gene. This CDR3 has 15 amino acids. The CDR3 bases are TGTGCCAGCTCACCAGGACAGGGGACTTACAATGAGCAGTTCTTC. Encoded protein: CASSPGQGTYNEQFF.

This clone was seen more than once but under ten times. The chain couples TRBV19 to TRBJ1-2; 8 bases agree with TRBD1. The CDR3 is 12 residues long. Germline lookup yields CDR1 LNHDA and CDR2 SQIVND (reference sequence). J gave up 4 bases and V 10 bases, and 5 bases lay outside the gene matches. The DNA for the CDR3 is TGTGCCATCGGACAGGGAGGCTATGGCTACACCTTC. Its translation: CAIGQGGYGYTF.